The source of this TCR beta chain is a study of metastatic and nonmetastatic thyroid tumors. Study-wide findings and caveats: Reportedly, malignant thyroid tumors had significantly higher TCR beta diversity than benign nodules, in blood and tumor.

Looked up from germline, CDR1 is LGHDT and CDR2 is YNNKEL (reference sequence). The CDR3 sequence is 15 residues long. The V gene end was trimmed by 6 bases and the J gene end by 2 bases; junction bases not matched to a gene: 7. The sample holds many counts of this clone. The antigen remains unidentified. As originally analysed: What underpinned the distant-metastasis classifier for papillary thyroid cancer was the set of CDR3 differences across clinicopathological groups. TCRdb reanalyzed the PCR reads via MiXCR. The V and J calls were determined by TCRdb, not by the authors. The top ten clones hold 9% to 15% of a sample with 21,000 or so clones, approximately 23% of them seen once. Patients were all untreated before their thyroid surgery.

Specimen: tumor tissue. The clonotype comes from a female donor with papillary thyroid cancer or a benign thyroid nodule (not recorded which). Some clones in this sample may be carry-over from other donors' samples. J is TRBJ1-3 and V is TRBV3-1, with 7 nucleotides matching TRBD1. The CDR3 region is CASRLTTGAGNTIYF. As DNA, the CDR3 is TGTGCCAGCAGACTAACCACAGGGGCTGGAAACACCATATATTTT.